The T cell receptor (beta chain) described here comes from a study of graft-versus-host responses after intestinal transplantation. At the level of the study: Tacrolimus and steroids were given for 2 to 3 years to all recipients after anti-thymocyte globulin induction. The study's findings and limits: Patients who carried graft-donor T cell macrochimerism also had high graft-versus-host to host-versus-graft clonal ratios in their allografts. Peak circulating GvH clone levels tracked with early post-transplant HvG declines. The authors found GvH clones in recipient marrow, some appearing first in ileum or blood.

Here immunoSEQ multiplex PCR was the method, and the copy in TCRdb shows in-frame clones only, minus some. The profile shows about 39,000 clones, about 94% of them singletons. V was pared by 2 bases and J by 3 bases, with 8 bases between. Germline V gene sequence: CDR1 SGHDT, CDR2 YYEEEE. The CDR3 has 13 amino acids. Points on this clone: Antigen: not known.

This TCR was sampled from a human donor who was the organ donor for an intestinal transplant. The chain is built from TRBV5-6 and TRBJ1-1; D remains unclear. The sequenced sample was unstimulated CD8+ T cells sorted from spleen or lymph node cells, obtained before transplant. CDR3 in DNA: TGTGCCAGCAGCTTTGGGGTCGACACTGAAGCTTTCTTT. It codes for CASSFGVDTEAFF.